One and the same sample provided the 14 T cell receptor beta chains below, sequenced in a study of CD8 T cells in Susac syndrome. The RNA, about 0.45 to 1 ug, was put through reverse transcription using random hexamers. TCRdb ran MiXCR on the immunoSEQ multiplex PCR reads and lists one entry per CDR3 protein. The sample yields 180,000 or so distinct CDR3 sequences, about 95% seen once. Sequencing input: CD4+ T cells from PBMCs. The receptors derive from a human donor in good health.

The chain employs TRBV5-6 and TRBJ1-4; tentative D call: TRBD1 (6 bases). Trimming stripped 4 bases from V and 2 bases from J, with 12 bases between. Germline lookup yields CDR1 SGHDT and CDR2 YYEEEE. This CDR3 has 15 amino acids. This chain's CDR3 is CASSLRTATNEKLFF. DNA of the CDR3: TGTGCCAGCAGCCTACGGACAGCGACTAATGAAAAACTGTTTTTT.

J is TRBJ2-7 and V is TRBV14; perhaps TRBD1 as D (7 bases). The length of the CDR3 is 15 residues. Germline V gives CDR1 SGHDN, CDR2 FVKESK. V lost 4 bases and J 5 bases, leaving 18 bases between the germline ends. CDR3 DNA sequence: TGTGCCAGCAGCCTTCAGGGGGGAAGACGGCACGAGCAGTACTTC. It is translated as CASSLQGGRRHEQYF.

The genes are TRBV12-3 or TRBV12-4 and TRBJ1-5; D ambiguous. CDR3 length: 13 amino acids. V was shortened by 3 bases and J by 4 bases, with 7 bases between the two germline ends. CDR3 sequence reads: CASSFAENQPQHF. In nucleotides, the CDR3 is TGTGCCAGCAGTTTTGCCGAGAATCAGCCCCAGCATTTT.

The J gene is TRBJ1-1, the V gene TRBV24-1; D is unclear. The CDR3 runs 15 residues. From germline, CDR1 is KGHDR and CDR2 SFDVKD. V dropped 1 base and J dropped 1 base, with 9 bases sitting between them. The CDR3 spells CATSDFAGGNTEAFF. The CDR3 DNA follows: TGTGCCACCAGTGATTTTGCGGGAGGGAACACTGAAGCTTTCTTT.

The V gene is TRBV4-3, the J gene TRBJ2-1, with TRBD1 as a possible D gene (6 bases). Trimming shortened V by 0 bases and J by 4 bases, and 22 bases separated the two germline ends. This CDR3 contains 19 residues. Germline assignment: CDR1 LGHNA and CDR2 YSLEER. CDR3 nucleotides: TGCGCCAGCAGCCAAGAACTAGGGCTTGGGGGCGTCTCTTACAATGAGCAGTTCTTC. Translation gives CASSQELGLGGVSYNEQFF.

V gene TRBV5-1 combines with J gene TRBJ2-7; unclear D gene. Deletions cut 7 bases from V and 2 bases from J, with 16 bases between. This CDR3 region has 14 residues. Germline lookup yields CDR1 SGHRS and CDR2 YFSETQ. CDR3: CASGVGDKPYEQYF. CDR3 DNA sequence: TGCGCCAGCGGCGTCGGCGACAAACCCTACGAGCAGTACTTC.

The V and J genes are TRBV29-1 and TRBJ1-4, with D possibly matching TRBD1 (5 bases). The CDR3 length is 15 residues. Trimming took off 0 bases at V and 3 bases at J, with 11 bases between the two ends. Germline V gene lookup returns CDR1 SQVTM and CDR2 ANQGSEA. The CDR3 DNA reads TGCAGCGTTGAAGATCGGAAAGGGGCTAATGAAAAACTGTTTTTT. This codes for CSVEDRKGANEKLFF.

The J gene is TRBJ2-2, the V gene TRBV4-3; 10 nucleotides match TRBD2. The CDR3 contains 16 residues. Germline CDR1 reads LGHNA; CDR2 reads YSLEER. V gave up 4 bases and J gave up 3 bases; unmatched junction bases: 5. The CDR3 nucleotides read TGCGCCAGCAGCCGGGAAGCGGGAGGGGACACCGGGGAGCTGTTTTTT. The encoded protein is CASSREAGGDTGELFF.

This chain uses TRBV24-1 with TRBJ1-2; D is ambiguous. CDR1 and CDR2 (germline): KGHDR, SFDVKD. V dropped 4 bases and J dropped 4 bases, with 9 bases sitting between them. This CDR3 comprises 13 residues. The CDR3 DNA follows: TGTGCCACCAGTGAGGTCGCGGGCTATGGCTACACCTTC. It is translated as CATSEVAGYGYTF.

The chain employs TRBV4-2 and TRBJ2-5, with 15 positions matching TRBD2. The V gene's germline CDR1 is LGHNA and CDR2 YNFKEQ. Germline trimming cut 7 bases from V and 3 bases from J; bases unmatched to any gene: 3. There are 15 residues in the CDR3. The chain's CDR3 is CASTRTSGREETQYF. The DNA for the CDR3 is TGTGCCAGCACGAGGACTAGCGGGAGGGAAGAGACCCAGTACTTC.

The rearrangement links TRBV24-1 to TRBJ2-1, with TRBD2 as a possible D gene (5 bases). Trimming removed 4 bases from V and 5 bases from J, with 11 bases in between. This CDR3 contains 14 residues. Germline values: CDR1 KGHDR, CDR2 SFDVKD. CDR3 residues: CATSDRRTNNEQFF. The CDR3, as DNA: TGTGCCACCAGTGACCGGAGGACCAACAATGAGCAGTTCTTC.

The chain links TRBV9 to TRBJ2-7; D possibly corresponds to TRBD1 (6 bases). Germline V lookup: CDR1 SGDLS, CDR2 YYNGEE. V lost 3 bases and J lost 3, with 10 bases in between. This CDR3 region has 13 residues. The CDR3 protein is CASSESQGYEQYF. For the CDR3, the DNA is TGTGCCAGCAGCGAATCACAGGGCTACGAGCAGTACTTC. Full variable domain (rest looked up from reference TRBV9 and TRBJ2-7): DSGVTQTPKHLITATGQRVTLRCSPRSGDLSVYWYQQSLDQGLQFLIQYYNGEERAKGNILERFSAQQFPDLHSELNLSSLELGDSALYFCASSESQGYEQYFGPGTRLTVT.

The chain uses TRBV2 and TRBJ2-5; D unclear. CDR3 size: 11 residues. Trimming cost V 5 bases and J 7 bases, with 8 bases left between them. Germline loops: CDR1 SNHLY, CDR2 FYNNEI. Here the CDR3 DNA reads TGTGCCAGCAGTCGTGACGGGACCCAGTACTTC. It codes for CASSRDGTQYF.

The chain joins TRBV6-5 to TRBJ1-4, with a weak D call TRBD1 (5 bases). The CDR3 extends over 14 amino acids. Trimming stripped 0 bases from V and 10 bases from J, with 12 bases between. Per the germline V gene, CDR1 is MNHEY and CDR2 is SVGAGI. The CDR3 protein is CASSYSAGKGKLFF. CDR3 DNA: TGTGCCAGCAGTTACTCGGCAGGGAAGGGAAAACTGTTTTTT.